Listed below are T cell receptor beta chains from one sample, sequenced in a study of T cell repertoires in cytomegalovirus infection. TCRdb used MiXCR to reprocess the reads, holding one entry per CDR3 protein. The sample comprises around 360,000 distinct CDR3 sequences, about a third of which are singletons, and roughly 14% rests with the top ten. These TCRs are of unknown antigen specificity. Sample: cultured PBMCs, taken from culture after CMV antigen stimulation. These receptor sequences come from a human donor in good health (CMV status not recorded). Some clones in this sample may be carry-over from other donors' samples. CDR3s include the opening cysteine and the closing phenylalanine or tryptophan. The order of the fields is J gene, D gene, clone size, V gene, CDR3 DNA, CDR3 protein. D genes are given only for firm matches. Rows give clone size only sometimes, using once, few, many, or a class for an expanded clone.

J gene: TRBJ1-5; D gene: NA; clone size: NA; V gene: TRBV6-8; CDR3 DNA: TGTGCCAGCAGTTCCCCCAGGGAGCCCCAGCATTTT; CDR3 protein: CASSSPREPQHF
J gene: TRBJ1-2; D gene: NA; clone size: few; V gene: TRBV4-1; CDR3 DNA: TGCGCCAGCAGCCAAGATCATTATGGGCGGGCCCATTTC; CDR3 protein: CASSQDHYGRAHF
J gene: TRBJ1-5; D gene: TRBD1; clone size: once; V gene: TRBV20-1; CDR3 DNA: TGCAGTGCTAGAGATAGGCAGGGGGCGGGACAGCCCCAGCATTTT; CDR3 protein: CSARDRQGAGQPQHF
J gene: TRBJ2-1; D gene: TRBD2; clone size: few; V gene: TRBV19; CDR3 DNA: TGTGCCACGAGAGCGGGAGGCCCTCCCACCGGTGAGCAGTTCTTC; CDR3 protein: CATRAGGPPTGEQFF
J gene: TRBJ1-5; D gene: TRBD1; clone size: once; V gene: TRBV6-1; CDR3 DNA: TGTGCCAGCAGTGAACAGAGACAGGGGGCTGCCTCGGGTAGCAATCAGCCCCAGCATTTT; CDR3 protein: CASSEQRQGAASGSNQPQHF
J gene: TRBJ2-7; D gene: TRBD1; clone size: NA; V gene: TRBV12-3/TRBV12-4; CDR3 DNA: TGTGCCAGCAGCCGTAGGGACAGGTTTGAGGAGCAGTACTTC; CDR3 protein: CASSRRDRFEEQYF
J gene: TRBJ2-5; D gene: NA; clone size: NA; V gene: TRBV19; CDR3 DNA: TGTGCCAGTAGTCGACAGATATCCCAAGAGACCCAGTACTTC; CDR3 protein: CASSRQISQETQYF
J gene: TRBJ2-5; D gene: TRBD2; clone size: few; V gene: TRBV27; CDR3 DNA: TGTGCCAGCAGTTTATCCCCTAGCGGGAGAGGAGAGACCCAGTACTTC; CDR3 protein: CASSLSPSGRGETQYF
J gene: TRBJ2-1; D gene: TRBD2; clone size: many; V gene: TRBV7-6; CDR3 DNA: TGTGCCAGCAGCTTAGTGTCCGGCGGGAGGGCCTACAATGAGCAGTTCTTC; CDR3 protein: CASSLVSGGRAYNEQFF
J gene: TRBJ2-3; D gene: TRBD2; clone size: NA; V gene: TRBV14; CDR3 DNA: TGTGCCAGCAGCCAAGCCCCCGGGAGGGCCACAGATACGCAGTATTTT; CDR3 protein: CASSQAPGRATDTQYF
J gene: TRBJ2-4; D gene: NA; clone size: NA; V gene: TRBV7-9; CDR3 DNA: TGTGCCAGCAGCCCACGACTGACTCTAGCCAAAAACATTCAGTGCTTC; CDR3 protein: CASSPRLTLAKNIQCF
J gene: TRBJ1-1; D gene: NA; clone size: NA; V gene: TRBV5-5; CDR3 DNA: TGTGCCAGCAGCTTGGTGACAGACAGCCAACTGAACACTGAAGCTTTCTTT; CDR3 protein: CASSLVTDSQLNTEAFF
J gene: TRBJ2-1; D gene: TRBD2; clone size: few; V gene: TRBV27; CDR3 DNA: TGTGCCAGCAGTTTACCCAGCGGGGACTACAATGAGCAGTTCTTC; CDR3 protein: CASSLPSGDYNEQFF
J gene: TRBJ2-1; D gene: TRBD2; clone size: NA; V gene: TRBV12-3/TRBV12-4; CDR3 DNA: TGTGCCAGCAGTTCGGCTAGCGGCTTCTACAATGAGCAGTTCTTC; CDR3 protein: CASSSASGFYNEQFF
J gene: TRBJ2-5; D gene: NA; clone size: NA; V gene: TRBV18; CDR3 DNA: TGTGCCAGCTCTTATGGGACTGAAGAGACCCAGTACTTC; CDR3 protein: CASSYGTEETQYF
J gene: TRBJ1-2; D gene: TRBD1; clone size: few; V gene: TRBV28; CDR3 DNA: TGTGCCAGCAGGCGGACAGGGTTTATCGGCTACACCTTC; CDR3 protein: CASRRTGFIGYTF
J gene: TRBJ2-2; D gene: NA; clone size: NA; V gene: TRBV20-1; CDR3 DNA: TGCAGTGCCCAGGGGCTAGCGGTCCAAGCCGGGGAGCTGTTTTTT; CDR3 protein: CSAQGLAVQAGELFF
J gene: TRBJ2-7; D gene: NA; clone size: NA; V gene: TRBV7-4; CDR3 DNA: TGTGCCAGCAGCTTAGTTCCAGGGCCCTACGAGCAGTACTTC; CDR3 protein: CASSLVPGPYEQYF
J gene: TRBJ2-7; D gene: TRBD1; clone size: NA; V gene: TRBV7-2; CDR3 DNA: TGTGCCAGCAGCCCTCGGGACAGGGCATCCTACGAGCAGTACTTC; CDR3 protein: CASSPRDRASYEQYF
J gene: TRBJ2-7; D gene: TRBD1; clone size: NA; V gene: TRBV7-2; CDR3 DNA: TGTGCCAGCAGCTTAAGGGGGACAGGCTTCTACGAGCAGTACTTC; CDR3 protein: CASSLRGTGFYEQYF
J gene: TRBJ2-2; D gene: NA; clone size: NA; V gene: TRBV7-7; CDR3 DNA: TGTGCCAGCAGCTTGTCGGGGCTCGCCGGGGAGCTGTTTTTT; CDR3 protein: CASSLSGLAGELFF
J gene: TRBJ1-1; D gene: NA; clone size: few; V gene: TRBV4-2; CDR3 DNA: TGTGCCAGCAGCCAAGGACAGCGTCGGGTCACTGAAGCTTTCTTT; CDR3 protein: CASSQGQRRVTEAFF
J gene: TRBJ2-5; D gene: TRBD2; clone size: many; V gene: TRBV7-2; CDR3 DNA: TGTGCCAGCAGCTTAGCGGTTTCTAGCGGGAGCGGGACCCAGTACTTC; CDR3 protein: CASSLAVSSGSGTQYF
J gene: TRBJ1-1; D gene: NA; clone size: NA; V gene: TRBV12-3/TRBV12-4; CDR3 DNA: TGTGCCAGCAGTCCTCACGGATCCTCCCTTCCGGGCACTGAAGCTTTCTTT; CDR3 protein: CASSPHGSSLPGTEAFF
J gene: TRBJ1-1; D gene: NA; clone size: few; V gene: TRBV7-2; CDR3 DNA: TGTGCCGGCTTAGTCCGCGGGGGTTCTGAAGCTTTCTTT; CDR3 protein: CAGLVRGGSEAFF
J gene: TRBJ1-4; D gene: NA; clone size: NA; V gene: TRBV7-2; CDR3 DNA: TGTGCCAGCAGCCCCAACAGTATGGCTAATGAAAAACTGTTTTTT; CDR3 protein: CASSPNSMANEKLFF
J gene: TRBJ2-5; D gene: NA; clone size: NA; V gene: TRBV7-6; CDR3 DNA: TGTGCCAGCAGCCCTTCCGTTCCAGCCTACCAAGAGACCCAGTACTTC; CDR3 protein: CASSPSVPAYQETQYF